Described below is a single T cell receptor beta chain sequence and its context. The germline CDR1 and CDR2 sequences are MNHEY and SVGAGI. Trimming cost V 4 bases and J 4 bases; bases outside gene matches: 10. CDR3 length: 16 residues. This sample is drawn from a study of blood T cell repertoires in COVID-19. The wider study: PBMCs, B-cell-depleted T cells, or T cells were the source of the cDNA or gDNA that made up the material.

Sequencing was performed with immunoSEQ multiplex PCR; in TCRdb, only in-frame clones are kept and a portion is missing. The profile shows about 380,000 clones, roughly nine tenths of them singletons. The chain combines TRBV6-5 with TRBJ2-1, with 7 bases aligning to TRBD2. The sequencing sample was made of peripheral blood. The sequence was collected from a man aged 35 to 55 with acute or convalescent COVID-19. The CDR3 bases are TGTGCCAGCAGTTTCTCCATGGGAGGGTCATACAATGAGCAGTTCTTC. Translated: CASSFSMGGSYNEQFF.